In this sample, the clone carrying this T cell receptor beta chain turned up a few times. What it recognizes is unknown. This entry is derived from a study of PD-L1 blockade in urothelial cancer. Study details: Blood was subjected to analysis at 3 weeks (second dose) and 6 weeks following treatment start. Counts from blood samples showed a median of about 140,000 T cells.

Documented time point: peripheral blood 6 weeks after treatment start. Assay: immunoSEQ multiplex PCR; the TCRdb copy retains only in-frame clones and omits some. The sample holds around 50,000 clones, approximately 85% seen once. From germline, CDR1 is SGHTA and CDR2 FQGNSA. This CDR3 spans 14 amino acids. Deletions cut 5 bases from V and 5 bases from J, with 16 bases between. Notes on the study in general: Better survival was predicted when blood TCR clonality before treatment fell below the median. Tumor-associated blood clones were expanded more by durable-benefit patients at 3 weeks.

Source: PBMCs, taken around atezolizumab (anti-PD-L1) treatment. This chain connects TRBV7-2 to TRBJ2-7; D is uncertain. The sequence was collected from a man in his fifties or sixties with urothelial cancer. CDR3 in amino acids: CASSPRVSNHEQYF. Written as DNA, the CDR3 is TGTGCCAGCAGCCCTCGGGTTTCTAACCACGAGCAGTACTTC.